These T cell receptor beta chains were read from a single sample in a study of CD8 T cells in ankylosing spondylitis. TCRdb processed the 5' RACE reads anew with MiXCR; each CDR3 protein has one entry. Altogether fewer than 450,000 distinct CDR3 sequences are present, 17% being singletons, with the ten largest covering approximately 1%. Input material: blood, either unsorted or a sorted T cell fraction (not recorded which). Receptors were obtained from a male donor with ankylosing spondylitis. CDR3s include the opening cysteine and the closing phenylalanine or tryptophan. D genes are given only for firm matches. For some rows the clone size is stated as once, few or many, or as a class when expanded; others skip it.

d_call	j_call	v_call	clone_size	cdr3_aa	cdr3_nt
.	TRBJ1-1	TRBV27	few	CASSPIRVNTEAFF	TGTGCCAGCAGTCCCATCAGGGTGAACACTGAAGCTTTCTTT
.	TRBJ2-1	TRBV5-1	.	CASSSAGANEQFF	TGCGCCAGCAGCTCTGCAGGGGCCAATGAGCAGTTCTTC
.	TRBJ2-3	TRBV7-9	.	CASSLFSTDTDTQYF	TGTGCCAGCAGCTTATTTTCGACAGACACAGATACGCAGTATTTT
.	TRBJ2-2	TRBV2	few	CASSLSSSTGELFF	TGTGCCAGCAGTTTGTCAAGTAGCACCGGGGAGCTGTTTTTT
.	TRBJ1-4	TRBV6-2/TRBV6-3	few	CASRPQAGTFNEKLFF	TGTGCCAGCAGACCTCAAGCCGGGACATTTAATGAAAAACTGTTTTTT
TRBD1	TRBJ2-3	TRBV5-1	many	CASSPTLPDRGRADTQYF	TGCGCCAGCAGCCCCACTCTTCCCGACAGGGGAAGGGCAGATACGCAGTATTTT
TRBD1	TRBJ2-6	TRBV3-1	few	CASSPPIGTGGKSGANVLTF	TGTGCCAGCAGCCCTCCAATAGGGACAGGGGGCAAGTCTGGGGCCAACGTCCTGACTTTC
TRBD1	TRBJ1-1	TRBV27	.	CASSSYRGLENTEAFF	TGTGCCAGCAGTTCCTACAGGGGGTTGGAGAACACTGAAGCTTTCTTT
.	TRBJ2-2	TRBV24-1	.	CATSDGTGELFF	TGTGCCACCAGTGACGGCACCGGGGAGCTGTTTTTT
.	TRBJ1-1	TRBV20-1	.	CSASRLGTEDTEAFF	TGCAGTGCTAGCCGTCTCGGGACCGAGGACACTGAAGCTTTCTTT
.	TRBJ2-1	TRBV5-1	few	CASSLTSNSYNEQFF	TGCGCCAGCAGCTTGACGTCCAACTCCTACAATGAGCAGTTCTTC
TRBD1	TRBJ1-1	TRBV28	.	CASSTDRVGNTEAFF	TGTGCCAGCAGTACTGACAGGGTTGGGAACACTGAAGCTTTCTTT
.	TRBJ1-4	TRBV7-9	few	CASSPGGSLNEKLFF	TGTGCCAGCAGCCCTGGGGGATCACTAAATGAAAAACTGTTTTTT
.	TRBJ2-7	TRBV5-5	few	CASSPWTVKGGQYF	TGTGCCAGCAGCCCCTGGACGGTGAAGGGGGGGCAGTACTTC
.	TRBJ2-1	TRBV11-2	few	CASSLGPDRLNEQFF	TGTGCCAGCAGCTTAGGCCCGGACAGACTTAATGAGCAGTTCTTC
.	TRBJ2-3	TRBV12-3/TRBV12-4	many	CASSSSGSRPDTQYF	TGTGCCAGCAGCTCATCGGGTTCACGGCCAGATACGCAGTATTTT
.	TRBJ1-3	TRBV7-9	few	CASSKPQDGYGNTIYF	TGTGCCAGCAGCAAGCCCCAGGACGGATATGGAAACACCATATATTTT
.	TRBJ1-4	TRBV7-2	few	CASSPTGASGEKLFF	TGTGCCAGCAGCCCGACAGGAGCGTCGGGTGAAAAACTGTTTTTT
TRBD2	TRBJ2-7	TRBV11-2	few	CASSLAGGRVYEQYF	TGTGCCAGCAGCTTAGCCGGCGGGAGGGTTTACGAGCAGTACTTC
.	TRBJ2-1	TRBV9	few	CASSTSPSLANEQFF	TGTGCCAGCAGCACCAGTCCGAGCCTAGCTAATGAGCAGTTCTTC
TRBD2	TRBJ2-3	TRBV5-1	many	CASSSRLAGGTDTQYF	TGCGCCAGCAGCTCCCGACTAGCGGGGGGCACAGATACGCAGTATTTT
.	TRBJ2-7	TRBV5-1	few	CASSFGPSSYEQYF	TGCGCCAGCAGCTTCGGGCCGAGCTCCTACGAGCAGTACTTC
.	TRBJ2-3	TRBV20-1	few	CSATNVGESPDTQYF	TGCAGTGCTACCAACGTAGGGGAGAGCCCAGATACGCAGTATTTT
TRBD2	TRBJ2-1	TRBV7-8	.	CASRPGTSGIEQFF	TGTGCCAGCAGACCCGGGACTAGCGGGATTGAGCAGTTCTTC
TRBD1	TRBJ1-4	TRBV28	.	CASRATGGGGSEKLFF	TGTGCCAGCAGAGCGACAGGGGGCGGAGGAAGTGAAAAACTGTTTTTT
.	TRBJ2-1	TRBV20-1	.	CSATDYNEQFF	TGCAGTGCTACAGATTACAATGAGCAGTTCTTC
.	TRBJ2-2	TRBV2	few	CASVRTGSAGELFF	TGTGCCAGCGTACGCACAGGGAGTGCCGGGGAGCTGTTTTTT
.	TRBJ1-2	TRBV18	few	CASSPLAGENYGYTF	TGTGCCAGCTCACCACTGGCAGGGGAAAACTATGGCTACACCTTC
.	TRBJ2-5	TRBV7-2	.	CASSPTLLETETQYF	TGTGCCAGCAGCCCCACTTTACTAGAGACAGAGACCCAGTACTTC
TRBD2	TRBJ2-7	TRBV10-3	few	CAISDPTLAGVGEQYF	TGTGCCATCAGTGACCCGACCCTAGCGGGAGTTGGGGAGCAGTACTTC
TRBD2	TRBJ2-3	TRBV2	.	CASNPRTSGRWDTQYF	TGTGCCAGCAATCCGCGGACTAGCGGGAGGTGGGATACGCAGTATTTT
.	TRBJ1-1	TRBV5-1	few	CASSLEGHPNTEAFF	TGCGCCAGCAGCTTGGAAGGACACCCGAACACTGAAGCTTTCTTT
.	TRBJ2-2	TRBV4-2	.	CASSQVFGVPGELFF	TGTGCCAGCAGCCAAGTGTTCGGGGTACCCGGGGAGCTGTTTTTT
.	TRBJ1-4	TRBV6-5	few	CASSYSQGYEKLFF	TGTGCCAGCAGTTACTCTCAGGGTTATGAAAAACTGTTTTTT
.	TRBJ2-7	TRBV29-1	few	CSVWDESKWEQYF	TGCAGCGTTTGGGACGAGTCAAAGTGGGAGCAGTACTTC
TRBD2	TRBJ2-1	TRBV29-1	many	CSAVTGGKQFF	TGCAGCGCTGTGACGGGGGGTAAGCAGTTCTTC
.	TRBJ2-3	TRBV12-3/TRBV12-4	.	CASSPGDIVGTDTQYF	TGTGCCAGCAGTCCCGGGGACATCGTAGGCACAGATACGCAGTATTTT
TRBD2	TRBJ2-3	TRBV12-3/TRBV12-4	few	CASRRTSGADTQYF	TGTGCCAGCAGACGGACTAGCGGTGCGGATACGCAGTATTTT
TRBD2	TRBJ2-7	TRBV20-1	many	CSAQQGLAGDEQYF	TGCAGTGCTCAACAGGGACTAGCGGGAGACGAGCAGTACTTC
TRBD1	TRBJ2-7	TRBV12-3/TRBV12-4	many	CASSLSGTGGEYF	TGTGCCAGCAGTTTGTCGGGGACAGGTGGGGAGTACTTC
.	TRBJ1-1	TRBV20-1	.	CSASSDSRRNTEAFF	TGCAGTGCTAGTTCGGACAGTAGAAGGAACACTGAAGCTTTCTTT
.	TRBJ2-5	TRBV29-1	few	CSVGIPETQYF	TGCAGCGTTGGGATTCCAGAGACCCAGTACTTC
.	TRBJ1-2	TRBV7-6	once	CASSLVSGFGYTF	TGTGCCAGCAGCTTAGTATCTGGGTTTGGCTACACCTTC
TRBD1	TRBJ1-3	TRBV9	few	CASNKQGVRNTIYF	TGTGCCAGCAATAAGCAGGGGGTGAGGAACACCATATATTTT
TRBD1	TRBJ1-3	TRBV20-1	.	CSALGQGLSGNTIYF	TGCAGTGCCCTTGGACAGGGGCTCTCTGGAAACACCATATATTTT
.	TRBJ1-5	TRBV12-3/TRBV12-4	.	CASSSQGDNQPQHF	TGTGCCAGCAGCAGTCAGGGAGACAATCAGCCCCAGCATTTT
TRBD2	TRBJ2-7	TRBV4-3	many	CASSQVAGVAGGYEQYF	TGCGCCAGCAGCCAAGTAGCAGGGGTAGCGGGAGGTTACGAGCAGTACTTC
.	TRBJ2-7	TRBV6-5	.	CASSYYLPSGVFYEQYF	TGTGCCAGCAGTTACTATCTCCCTTCAGGGGTCTTCTACGAGCAGTACTTC
.	TRBJ1-1	TRBV12-3/TRBV12-4	few	CASSLGSKRGTEAFF	TGTGCCAGCAGTTTAGGGTCGAAAAGGGGGACTGAAGCTTTCTTT
TRBD2	TRBJ2-7	TRBV10-3	.	CAISESGGSGYEQYF	TGTGCCATCAGTGAGTCGGGCGGGAGCGGGTACGAGCAGTACTTC
.	TRBJ2-4	TRBV5-8	.	CASSLGLFAYF	TGTGCCAGCAGCTTGGGACTTTTTGCGTACTTC
TRBD2	TRBJ2-1	TRBV20-1	few	CSARDSGAGGVWDEQFF	TGCAGTGCTAGAGATTCGGGAGCGGGAGGGGTGTGGGATGAGCAGTTCTTC
.	TRBJ2-7	TRBV2	few	CASSRSQSYEQYF	TGTGCCAGCAGTAGATCCCAGTCCTACGAGCAGTACTTC